This T cell receptor (beta chain) derives from a study of T-cell reconstitution after alpha-beta-depleted transplantation in children. General observations from the study: One year post-transplant, T-cell counts and diversity were largely derived from T cells produced anew. Where alpha-beta T cells came from about two months after transplant was reportedly several hundred expanded graft clones.

TCRbeta library preparation incorporated unique molecular identifiers. MiXCR, run by TCRdb on the PCR reads, gives a single entry per CDR3 protein. This sample has fewer than 550,000 distinct CDR3 sequences, with roughly 16% found just once. This clonotype was found many times. The antigen is unknown. Trimming cost V 6 bases and J 2 bases, with 13 bases left between them. The CDR3 spans 14 residues. The germline gives CDR1 MNHEY, CDR2 SVGAGI. This receptor was identified in a boy under two years old who had a stem cell transplant for Wiskott-Aldrich syndrome, so the T cells may come from the graft donor. The source was PBMCs, mostly from graft donor cells, collected 360 days after TCRalphabeta/CD19-depleted stem cell transplant. The rearrangement joins TRBV6-5 to TRBJ1-2; D is perhaps TRBD1 (6 bases). In DNA form, the CDR3 reads TGTGCCAGCAGCTATCAGGGGACCAACTATGGCTACACCTTC. Translation: CASSYQGTNYGYTF.